These T cell receptor beta chains were read from a single sample in a study of cytomegalovirus exposure and HLA in healthy donors. Generated by immunoSEQ multiplex PCR, the TCRdb table keeps only in-frame clones and is missing some. Of over 250,000 clones detected, 87% appear once; the ten largest clones hold 1% to 1.5%. Sequences were obtained from PBMCs. These receptors originate from a young woman in good health and CMV-seropositive. CDR3s include the opening cysteine and the closing phenylalanine or tryptophan. A D gene is named only where the DNA matches it firmly. Size is stated for part of the rows, as once, few or many counts, or as a class when the clone is expanded.

once,.,TRBJ1-5,13,TRBV11-2,CASSPYSNQPQHF,TGTGCCAGCAGCCCCTATAGCAATCAGCCCCAGCATTTT
.,.,TRBJ2-7,14,TRBV4-1,CASSSNEGSYEQYF,TGCGCCAGCAGCTCAAACGAAGGGTCCTACGAGCAGTACTTC
once,.,TRBJ2-7,13,TRBV7-9,CASSSFEIREQYF,TGTGCCAGCAGCTCATTCGAAATACGAGAGCAGTACTTC
once,TRBD1,TRBJ1-1,15,TRBV28,CASSKGQGVDTEAFF,TGTGCCAGCAGTAAGGGACAGGGGGTAGACACTGAAGCTTTCTTT
.,TRBD1,TRBJ2-7,15,TRBV28,CASSLVAGGQNEQYF,TGTGCCAGCAGTTTAGTCGCAGGGGGCCAAAACGAGCAGTACTTC
.,.,TRBJ2-7,18,TRBV7-9,CASSSLGAWDSERYEQYF,TGTGCCAGCAGCTCGCTAGGGGCGTGGGATTCTGAGCGGTACGAGCAGTACTTC
.,.,TRBJ1-2,12,TRBV9,CASSQGKTGYTF,TGTGCCAGCAGCCAAGGGAAAACGGGCTACACCTTC
.,.,TRBJ1-2,14,TRBV28,CASIPLEESYGYTF,TGTGCCAGCATCCCTCTAGAGGAGAGCTATGGCTACACCTTC
.,TRBD2,TRBJ2-3,15,TRBV6-5,CASIPAGGRVDTQYF,TGTGCCAGCATTCCAGCGGGGGGGCGGGTAGATACGCAGTATTTT
.,.,TRBJ2-7,12,TRBV6-1,CASSEYGPEQYF,TGTGCCAGCAGTGAATATGGACCCGAGCAGTACTTC
.,TRBD1,TRBJ1-5,13,TRBV30,CAWSTGVDQPQHF,TGTGCCTGGAGTACAGGGGTTGATCAGCCCCAGCATTTT
.,TRBD2,TRBJ2-5,16,TRBV2,CASSGLAGGNQETQYF,TGTGCCAGCAGTGGACTAGCGGGGGGCAACCAAGAGACCCAGTACTTC
.,.,TRBJ1-5,14,TRBV2,CASSEAGLVQPQHF,TGTGCCAGCAGTGAAGCGGGTTTGGTTCAGCCCCAGCATTTT
once,.,TRBJ1-1,14,TRBV29-1,CSVVGVLRNTEAFF,TGCAGCGTTGTTGGGGTGTTGAGAAACACTGAAGCTTTCTTT
.,TRBD2,TRBJ2-7,15,TRBV5-1,CASSLEGTSVREQYF,TGCGCCAGCAGCTTGGAAGGGACTAGCGTTCGGGAGCAGTACTTC
.,.,TRBJ1-1,15,TRBV4-1,CASSQPPGLNTEAFF,TGCGCCAGCAGCCAACCCCCAGGGCTGAACACTGAAGCTTTCTTT
.,.,TRBJ1-1,17,TRBV19,CASSMGVGWDTNTEAFF,TGTGCCAGTAGTATGGGGGTTGGGTGGGATACGAACACTGAAGCTTTCTTT
.,.,TRBJ1-6,16,TRBV13,CASSLGQGNYNSPLHF,TGTGCCAGCAGCTTAGGCCAGGGGAATTATAATTCACCCCTCCACTTT
.,.,TRBJ2-3,14,TRBV19,CATALAVNTDTQYF,TGTGCCACCGCCTTAGCGGTCAACACAGATACGCAGTATTTT
few,TRBD1,TRBJ2-1,16,TRBV4-3,CASSQGFGDSGDEQFF,TGCGCCAGCAGCCAAGGTTTCGGGGACAGTGGTGATGAGCAGTTCTTC
once,TRBD1,TRBJ2-3,16,TRBV7-3,CASSLRGGVVTDTQYF,TGTGCCAGCAGCTTAAGAGGGGGCGTAGTCACAGATACGCAGTATTTT
.,TRBD2,TRBJ2-1,15,TRBV11-3,CASSRGGEGYSEQFF,TGTGCCAGCAGCCGTGGGGGGGAGGGCTATAGTGAGCAGTTCTTC
.,.,TRBJ1-1,14,TRBV2,CASILRVGITEAFF,TGTGCCAGCATTTTGAGGGTGGGGATCACTGAAGCTTTCTTT
.,.,TRBJ2-3,14,TRBV2,CSLTYTRDTDTQYF,TGTTCGCTAACATATACGCGAGACACAGATACGCAGTATTTT
.,.,TRBJ2-1,15,TRBV19,CASRTTRGVYNEQFF,TGTGCCAGTAGGACTACTAGAGGGGTCTACAATGAGCAGTTCTTC
.,TRBD1,TRBJ1-5,15,TRBV27,CASSYRGRRDQPQHF,TGTGCCAGCAGTTACAGGGGGCGTAGAGATCAGCCCCAGCATTTT
.,.,TRBJ1-1,14,TRBV29-1,CSVSGSGVVTEAFF,TGCAGCGTTAGTGGTTCCGGGGTGGTGACTGAAGCTTTCTTT
.,.,TRBJ1-5,13,TRBV27,CASSFQVNQPQHF,TGTGCCAGCAGTTTCCAGGTCAATCAGCCCCAGCATTTT